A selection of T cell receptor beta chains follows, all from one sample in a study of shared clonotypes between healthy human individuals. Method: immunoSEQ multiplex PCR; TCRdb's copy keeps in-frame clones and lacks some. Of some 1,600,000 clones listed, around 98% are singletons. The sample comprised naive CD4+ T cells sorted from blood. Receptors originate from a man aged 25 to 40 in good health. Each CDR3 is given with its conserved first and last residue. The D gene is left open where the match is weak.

CDR3 DNA: TGTGCCAGCAGGGGCACGGAGATCTATGGCTACACCTTC
CDR3 protein: CASRGTEIYGYTF
J gene: TRBJ1-2
V gene: TRBV2
D gene: NA

CDR3 DNA: TGTGCCAGCAGTGAGAGACAGGGTGGTCAGCCCCAGCATTTT
CDR3 protein: CASSERQGGQPQHF
J gene: TRBJ1-5
V gene: TRBV2
D gene: TRBD1

CDR3 DNA: TGCGCCAGCAGCTTGGATGGCGCTAAAGCTTTCTTT
CDR3 protein: CASSLDGAKAFF
J gene: TRBJ1-1
V gene: TRBV5-1
D gene: NA

CDR3 DNA: TGCGCCAGCAGCTTGTCCGGGAATTCACCCCTCCACTTT
CDR3 protein: CASSLSGNSPLHF
J gene: TRBJ1-6
V gene: TRBV5-1
D gene: NA

CDR3 DNA: TGCGCCAGCAGCTCCTGGACTAGCGGACAAGAGACCCAGTACTTC
CDR3 protein: CASSSWTSGQETQYF
J gene: TRBJ2-5
V gene: TRBV5-1
D gene: TRBD2

CDR3 DNA: TGTGCCAGCTCGGTTGTTTCGGGGGCCGCGAACACCGGGGAGCTGTTTTTT
CDR3 protein: CASSVVSGAANTGELFF
J gene: TRBJ2-2
V gene: TRBV18
D gene: NA

CDR3 DNA: TGCGCCAGCAGCGTGGGACCGCGAAACTCCTACAATGAGCAGTTCTTC
CDR3 protein: CASSVGPRNSYNEQFF
J gene: TRBJ2-1
V gene: TRBV5-1
D gene: NA

CDR3 DNA: TGCGCCAGCAGCTCCAGAGGGGACCACTCGGGTTACGAGCAGTACTTC
CDR3 protein: CASSSRGDHSGYEQYF
J gene: TRBJ2-7
V gene: TRBV5-1
D gene: NA

CDR3 DNA: TGTGCCAGCAGCTTACGGTGGGCGAAAGCGCGGGAGCAGTACTTC
CDR3 protein: CASSLRWAKAREQYF
J gene: TRBJ2-7
V gene: TRBV13
D gene: NA

CDR3 DNA: TGTGCCAGCAGCCCAAATAATATCTACAATGAGCAGTTCTTC
CDR3 protein: CASSPNNIYNEQFF
J gene: TRBJ2-1
V gene: TRBV9
D gene: NA

CDR3 DNA: TGTGCCAGCTCATTTTCGCCGACAGGGATTAATGAAAAACTGTTTTTT
CDR3 protein: CASSFSPTGINEKLFF
J gene: TRBJ1-4
V gene: TRBV18
D gene: TRBD1

CDR3 DNA: TGTGCCTACACCCTGTGGGCTAGCGGACCCTACGAGCAGTACTTC
CDR3 protein: CAYTLWASGPYEQYF
J gene: TRBJ2-7
V gene: TRBV30
D gene: TRBD2

CDR3 DNA: TGTGCCAGCAGTCCCTGGACAGGGGGAATGAACACTGAAGCTTTCTTT
CDR3 protein: CASSPWTGGMNTEAFF
J gene: TRBJ1-1
V gene: TRBV11-1
D gene: TRBD1

CDR3 DNA: TGTGCCAGCAGCTCCGCATTAATCTCATCCTACGAGCAGTACTTC
CDR3 protein: CASSSALISSYEQYF
J gene: TRBJ2-7
V gene: TRBV11-2
D gene: NA

CDR3 DNA: TGTGCCATCAGTACAACGGGACAGGGGCTAAGCTACACCTTC
CDR3 protein: CAISTTGQGLSYTF
J gene: TRBJ1-2
V gene: TRBV10-3
D gene: TRBD1

CDR3 DNA: TGTGCCAGCAGCTTAGATAGGTTGGGGGAGGTTTTCTTT
CDR3 protein: CASSLDRLGEVFF
J gene: TRBJ1-1
V gene: TRBV7-8
D gene: NA

CDR3 DNA: TGTGCCAGCAGCTTAGCGGGAGACCCCGGGGAGCTGTTTTTT
CDR3 protein: CASSLAGDPGELFF
J gene: TRBJ2-2
V gene: TRBV5-6
D gene: TRBD2

CDR3 DNA: TGTGCCAGCAGCCGCTTAGTCACAGATACGCAGTATTTT
CDR3 protein: CASSRLVTDTQYF
J gene: TRBJ2-3
V gene: TRBV7-2
D gene: NA

CDR3 DNA: TGCAGTGCACTGCGGGAGTTTCAATTCTTC
CDR3 protein: CSALREFQFF
J gene: TRBJ2-1
V gene: TRBV20-1
D gene: TRBD2

CDR3 DNA: TGTGCCAGCAGCGTAGATTGGACAGATACGCAGTATTTT
CDR3 protein: CASSVDWTDTQYF
J gene: TRBJ2-3
V gene: TRBV9
D gene: NA

CDR3 DNA: TGTGCCAGTAGTATAGGAGGGGGCGCCGGGGAGCTGTTTTTT
CDR3 protein: CASSIGGGAGELFF
J gene: TRBJ2-2
V gene: TRBV19
D gene: TRBD1

CDR3 DNA: TGTGCCAGCAGCTTGGACGGGTCGGGCACCGGGGAGCTGTTTTTT
CDR3 protein: CASSLDGSGTGELFF
J gene: TRBJ2-2
V gene: TRBV5-4
D gene: NA

CDR3 DNA: TGTGCCAGCAGCCCCCGTGCTCCTTTACGTGACTATGGCTACACCTTC
CDR3 protein: CASSPRAPLRDYGYTF
J gene: TRBJ1-2
V gene: TRBV11-2
D gene: NA

CDR3 DNA: TGCGCCAGCAGCTTGGCCGATTTGAGCGGGAGTACCTTCCCAGATACGCAGTATTTT
CDR3 protein: CASSLADLSGSTFPDTQYF
J gene: TRBJ2-3
V gene: TRBV5-1
D gene: TRBD2

CDR3 DNA: TGTGCTAGTGGAACAACAGGGGGGACCTACAATGAGCAGTTCTTC
CDR3 protein: CASGTTGGTYNEQFF
J gene: TRBJ2-1
V gene: TRBV12-5
D gene: TRBD1

CDR3 DNA: TGTGCCAGCAGCTTGGAACAGGGTCACGAGCAGTACTTC
CDR3 protein: CASSLEQGHEQYF
J gene: TRBJ2-7
V gene: TRBV5-4
D gene: NA

CDR3 DNA: TGTGCCAGCAGTTCACTCGCGGGGGTCACAGATACGCAGTATTTT
CDR3 protein: CASSSLAGVTDTQYF
J gene: TRBJ2-3
V gene: TRBV2
D gene: TRBD2

CDR3 DNA: TGTGCCATCAGTGAGTCAGGAAGGGGGACGGACTATGGCTACACCTTC
CDR3 protein: CAISESGRGTDYGYTF
J gene: TRBJ1-2
V gene: TRBV10-3
D gene: NA